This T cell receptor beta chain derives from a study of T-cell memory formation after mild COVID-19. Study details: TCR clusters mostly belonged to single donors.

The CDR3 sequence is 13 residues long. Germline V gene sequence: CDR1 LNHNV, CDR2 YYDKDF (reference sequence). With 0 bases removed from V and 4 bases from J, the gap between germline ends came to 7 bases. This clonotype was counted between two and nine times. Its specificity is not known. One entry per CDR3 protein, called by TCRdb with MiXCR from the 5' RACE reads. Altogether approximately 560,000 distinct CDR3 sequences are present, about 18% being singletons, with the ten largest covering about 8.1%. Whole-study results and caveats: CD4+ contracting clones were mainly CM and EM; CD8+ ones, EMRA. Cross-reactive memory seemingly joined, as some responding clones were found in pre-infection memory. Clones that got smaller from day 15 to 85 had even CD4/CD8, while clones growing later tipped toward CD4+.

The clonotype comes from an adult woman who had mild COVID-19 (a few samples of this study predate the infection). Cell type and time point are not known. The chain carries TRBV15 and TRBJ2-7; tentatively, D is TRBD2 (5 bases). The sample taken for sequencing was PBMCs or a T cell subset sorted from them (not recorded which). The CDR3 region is CATSRDPGYEQYF. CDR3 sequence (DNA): TGTGCCACCAGCAGAGACCCGGGATACGAGCAGTACTTC.